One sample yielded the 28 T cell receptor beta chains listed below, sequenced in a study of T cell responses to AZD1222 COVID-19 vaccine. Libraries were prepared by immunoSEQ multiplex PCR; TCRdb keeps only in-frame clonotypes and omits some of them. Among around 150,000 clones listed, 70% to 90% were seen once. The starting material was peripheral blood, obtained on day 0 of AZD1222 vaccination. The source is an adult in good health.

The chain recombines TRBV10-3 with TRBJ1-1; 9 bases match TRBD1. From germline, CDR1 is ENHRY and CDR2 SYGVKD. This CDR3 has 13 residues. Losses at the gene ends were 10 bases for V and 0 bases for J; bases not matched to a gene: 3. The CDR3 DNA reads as TGTGCCAGACGGACAGGGGTGAACACTGAAGCTTTCTTT. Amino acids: CARRTGVNTEAFF.

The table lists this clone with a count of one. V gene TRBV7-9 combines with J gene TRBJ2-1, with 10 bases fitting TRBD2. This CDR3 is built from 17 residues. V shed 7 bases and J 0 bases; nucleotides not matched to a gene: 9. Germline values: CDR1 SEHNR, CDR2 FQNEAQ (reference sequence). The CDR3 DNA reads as TGTGCCAGCACTTTGTTAGCGGGAGGTTTCTCCTACAATGAGCAGTTCTTC. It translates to CASTLLAGGFSYNEQFF. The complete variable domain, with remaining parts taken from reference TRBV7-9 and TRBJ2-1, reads DTGVSQNPRHKITKRGQNVTFRCDPISEHNRLYWYRQTLGQGPEFLTYFQNEAQLEKSRLLSDRFSAERPKGSFSTLEIQRTEQGDSAMYLCASTLLAGGFSYNEQFFGPGTRLTVL.

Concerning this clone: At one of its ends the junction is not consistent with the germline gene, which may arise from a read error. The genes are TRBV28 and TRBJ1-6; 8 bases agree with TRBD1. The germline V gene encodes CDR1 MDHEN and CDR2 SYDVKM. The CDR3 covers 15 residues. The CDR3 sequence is CASQGARAYNSPFHF. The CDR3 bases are TGTGCCAGTCAGGGGGCTAGGGCCTATAATTCACCCTTCCACTTT. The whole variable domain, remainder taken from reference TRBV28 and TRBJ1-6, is DVKVTQSSRYLVKRTGEKVFLECVQDMDHENMFWYRQDPGLGLRLIYFSYDVKMKEKGDIPEGYSVSREKKERFSLILESASTNQTSMYLCASQGARAYNSPFHFGNGTRLTVT.

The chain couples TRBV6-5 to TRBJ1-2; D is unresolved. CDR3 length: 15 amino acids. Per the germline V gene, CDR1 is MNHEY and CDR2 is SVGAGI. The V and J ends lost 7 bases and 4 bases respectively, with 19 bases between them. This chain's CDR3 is CASTLDAVGLYGYTF. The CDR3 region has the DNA TGTGCCAGCACCTTGGACGCCGTGGGCCTCTATGGCTACACCTTC.

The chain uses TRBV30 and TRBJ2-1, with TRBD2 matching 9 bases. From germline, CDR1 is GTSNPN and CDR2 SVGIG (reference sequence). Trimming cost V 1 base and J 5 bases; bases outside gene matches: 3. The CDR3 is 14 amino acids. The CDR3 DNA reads TGTGCCTGGAGTGCTAGCGGGAAAGACAATGAGCAGTTCTTC. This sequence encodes CAWSASGKDNEQFF.

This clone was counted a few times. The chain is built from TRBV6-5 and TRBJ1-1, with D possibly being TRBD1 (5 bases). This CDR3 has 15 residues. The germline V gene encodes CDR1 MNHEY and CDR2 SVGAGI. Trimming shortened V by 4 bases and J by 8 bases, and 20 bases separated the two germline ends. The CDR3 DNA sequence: TGTGCCAGCAGTTCCCTCCGCGCGGGGGGATTAGAAGCTTTCTTT. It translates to CASSSLRAGGLEAFF.

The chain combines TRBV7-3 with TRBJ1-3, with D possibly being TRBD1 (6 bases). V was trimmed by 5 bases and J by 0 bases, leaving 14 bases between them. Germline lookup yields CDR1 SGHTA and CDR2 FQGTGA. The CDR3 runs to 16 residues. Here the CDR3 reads CASSADRPSSGNTIYF. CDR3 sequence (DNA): TGTGCCAGCAGCGCCGACAGGCCTAGCTCTGGAAACACCATATATTTT.

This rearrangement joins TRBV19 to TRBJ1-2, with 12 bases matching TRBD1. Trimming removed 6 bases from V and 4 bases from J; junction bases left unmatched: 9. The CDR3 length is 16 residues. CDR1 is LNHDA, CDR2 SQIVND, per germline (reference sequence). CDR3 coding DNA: TGTGCCAGTAGCCAAGGGACAGGGGGCGCAATCTATGGCTACACCTTC. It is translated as CASSQGTGGAIYGYTF.

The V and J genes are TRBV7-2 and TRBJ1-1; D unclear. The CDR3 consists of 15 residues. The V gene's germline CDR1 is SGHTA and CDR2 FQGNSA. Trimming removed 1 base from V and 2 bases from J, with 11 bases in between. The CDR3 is CASSLGGNINTEAFF. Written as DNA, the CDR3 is TGTGCCAGCAGCTTAGGGGGTAACATTAACACTGAAGCTTTCTTT.

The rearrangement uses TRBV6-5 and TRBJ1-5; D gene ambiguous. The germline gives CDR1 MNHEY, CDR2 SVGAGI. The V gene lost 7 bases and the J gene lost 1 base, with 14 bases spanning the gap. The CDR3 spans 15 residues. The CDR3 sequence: CASIPLAGSNQPQHF. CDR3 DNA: TGTGCCAGCATCCCTTTGGCGGGGAGCAATCAGCCCCAGCATTTT.

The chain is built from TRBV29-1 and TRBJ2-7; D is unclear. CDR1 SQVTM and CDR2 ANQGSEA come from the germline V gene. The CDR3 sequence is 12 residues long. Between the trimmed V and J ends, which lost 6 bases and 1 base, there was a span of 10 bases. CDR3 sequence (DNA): TGCAGCGTCGGTTCAGGATCCTACGAGCAGTACTTC. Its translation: CSVGSGSYEQYF.

CDR3 nucleotides: TGTGCCAGCAGTCCTGCAAGGTCCTACGAGCAGTACTTC. Encoded protein: CASSPARSYEQYF. The chain carries TRBV12-3 or TRBV12-4 and TRBJ2-7; D remains unclear. The CDR3 consists of 13 residues. Trimming pared 5 bases from V and 1 base from J, leaving 9 bases between.

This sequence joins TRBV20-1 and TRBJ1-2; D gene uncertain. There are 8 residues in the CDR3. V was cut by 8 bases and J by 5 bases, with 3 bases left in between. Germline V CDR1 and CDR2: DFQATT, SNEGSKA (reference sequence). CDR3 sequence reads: CSIYGYTF. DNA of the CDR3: TGCAGTATTTATGGCTACACCTTC.

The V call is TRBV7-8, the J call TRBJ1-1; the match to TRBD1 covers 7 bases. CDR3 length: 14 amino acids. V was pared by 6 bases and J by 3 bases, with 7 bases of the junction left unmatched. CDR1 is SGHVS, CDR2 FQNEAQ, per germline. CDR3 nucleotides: TGTGCCAGCAGACAATCCAGGGGGGACACTGAAGCTTTCTTT. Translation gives CASRQSRGDTEAFF.

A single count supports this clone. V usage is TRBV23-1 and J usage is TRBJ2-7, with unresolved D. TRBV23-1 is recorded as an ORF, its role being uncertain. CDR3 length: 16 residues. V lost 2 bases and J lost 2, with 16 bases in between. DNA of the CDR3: TGCGCCAGCAGTCAAGCCAAACCGATGCGGACCTACGAGCAGTACTTC. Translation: CASSQAKPMRTYEQYF.

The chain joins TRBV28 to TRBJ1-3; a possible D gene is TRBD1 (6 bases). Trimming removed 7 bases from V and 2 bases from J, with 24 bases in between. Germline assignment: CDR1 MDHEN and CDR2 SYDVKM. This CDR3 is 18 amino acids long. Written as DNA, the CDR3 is TGTGCCAGCACTCCGATCAGGACAGCGTGGGATCCTGGAAACACCATATATTTT. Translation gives CASTPIRTAWDPGNTIYF.

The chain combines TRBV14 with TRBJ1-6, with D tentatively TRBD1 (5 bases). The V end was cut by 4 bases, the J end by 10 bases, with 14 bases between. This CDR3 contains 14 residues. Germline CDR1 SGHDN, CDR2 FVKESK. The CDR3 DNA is TGTGCCAGCAGCCTGCAGGGACCTGGATCACCCCTCCACTTT. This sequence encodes CASSLQGPGSPLHF.

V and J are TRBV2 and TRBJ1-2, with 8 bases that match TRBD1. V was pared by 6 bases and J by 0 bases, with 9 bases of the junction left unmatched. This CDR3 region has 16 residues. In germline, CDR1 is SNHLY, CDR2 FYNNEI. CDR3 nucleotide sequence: TGTGCCAGCAGAGCCGGTGGACAGGGCGCTAACTATGGCTACACCTTC. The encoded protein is CASRAGGQGANYGYTF.

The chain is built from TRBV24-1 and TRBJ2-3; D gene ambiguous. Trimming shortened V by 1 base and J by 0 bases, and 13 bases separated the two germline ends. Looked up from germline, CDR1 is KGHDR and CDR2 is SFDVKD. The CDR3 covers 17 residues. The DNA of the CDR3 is TGTGCCACCAGTGATTTTGCAATGGGATCTAGCACAGATACGCAGTATTTT. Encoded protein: CATSDFAMGSSTDTQYF.

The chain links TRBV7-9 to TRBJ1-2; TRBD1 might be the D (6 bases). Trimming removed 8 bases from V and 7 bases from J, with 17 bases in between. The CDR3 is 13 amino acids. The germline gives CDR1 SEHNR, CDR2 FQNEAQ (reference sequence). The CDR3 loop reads CASGLQGPSGYTF. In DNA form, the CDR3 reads TGTGCCAGCGGCCTGCAGGGGCCTTCTGGCTACACCTTC.

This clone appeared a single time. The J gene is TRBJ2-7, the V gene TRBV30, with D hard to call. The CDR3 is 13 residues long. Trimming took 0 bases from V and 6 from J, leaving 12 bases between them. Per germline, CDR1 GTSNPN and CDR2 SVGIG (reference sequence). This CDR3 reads CAWSVHTAGEQYF. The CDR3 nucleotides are TGTGCCTGGAGTGTCCACACAGCAGGCGAGCAGTACTTC. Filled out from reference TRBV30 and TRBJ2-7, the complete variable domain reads SQTIHQWPATLVQPVGSPLSLECTVEGTSNPNLYWYRQAAGRGLQLLFYSVGIGQISSEVPQNLSASRPQDRQFILSSKKLLLSDSGFYLCAWSVHTAGEQYFGPGTRLTVT.

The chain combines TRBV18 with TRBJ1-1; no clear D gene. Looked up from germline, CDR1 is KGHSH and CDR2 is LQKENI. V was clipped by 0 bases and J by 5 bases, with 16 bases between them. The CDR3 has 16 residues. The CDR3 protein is CASSPPEGRYGTEAFF. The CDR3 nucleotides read TGTGCCAGCTCACCACCGGAGGGAAGGTATGGGACTGAAGCTTTCTTT. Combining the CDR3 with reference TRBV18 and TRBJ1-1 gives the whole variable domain NAGVMQNPRHLVRRRGQEARLRCSPMKGHSHVYWYRQLPEEGLKFMVYLQKENIIDESGMPKERFSAEFPKEGPSILRIQQVVRGDSAAYFCASSPPEGRYGTEAFFGQGTRLTVV.

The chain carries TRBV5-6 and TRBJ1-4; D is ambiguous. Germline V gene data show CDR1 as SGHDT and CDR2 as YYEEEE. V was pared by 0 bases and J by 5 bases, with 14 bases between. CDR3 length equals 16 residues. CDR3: CASSLGGLGSNEKLFF. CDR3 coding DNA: TGTGCCAGCAGCTTGGGTGGGCTAGGGTCAAATGAAAAACTGTTTTTT.

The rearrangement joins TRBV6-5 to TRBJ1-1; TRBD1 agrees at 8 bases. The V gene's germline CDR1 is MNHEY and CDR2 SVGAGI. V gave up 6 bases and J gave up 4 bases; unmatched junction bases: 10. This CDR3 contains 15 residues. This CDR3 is CASSRPGTGFTEAFF. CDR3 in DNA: TGTGCCAGCAGCCGTCCCGGGACAGGATTCACTGAAGCTTTCTTT.

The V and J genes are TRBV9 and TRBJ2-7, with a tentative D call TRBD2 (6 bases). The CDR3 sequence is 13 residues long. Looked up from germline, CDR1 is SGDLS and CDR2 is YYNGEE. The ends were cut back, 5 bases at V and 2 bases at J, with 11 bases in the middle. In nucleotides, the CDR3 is TGTGCCAGCAGTCGGACTACAACCTACGAGCAGTACTTC. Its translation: CASSRTTTYEQYF. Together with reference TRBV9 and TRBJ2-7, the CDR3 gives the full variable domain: DSGVTQTPKHLITATGQRVTLRCSPRSGDLSVYWYQQSLDQGLQFLIQYYNGEERAKGNILERFSAQQFPDLHSELNLSSLELGDSALYFCASSRTTTYEQYFGPGTRLTVT.

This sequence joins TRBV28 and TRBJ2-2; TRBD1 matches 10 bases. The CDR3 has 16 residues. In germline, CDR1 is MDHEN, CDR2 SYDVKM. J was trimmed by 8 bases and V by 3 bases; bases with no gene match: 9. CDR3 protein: CASSFNRQGARGELFF. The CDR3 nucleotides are TGTGCCAGCAGTTTCAATCGACAGGGGGCAAGAGGGGAGCTGTTTTTT.

CDR3 in DNA: TGTGCCAGTACAAGGACAGGGGAATCACCCCTCCACTTT. Its translation is CASTRTGESPLHF. The V gene is TRBV19, the J gene TRBJ1-6; TRBD1 matches at 9 bases. CDR3 length equals 13 residues. V shed 7 bases and J 10 bases; nucleotides not matched to a gene: 5. The V gene's germline CDR1 is LNHDA and CDR2 SQIVND (reference sequence).

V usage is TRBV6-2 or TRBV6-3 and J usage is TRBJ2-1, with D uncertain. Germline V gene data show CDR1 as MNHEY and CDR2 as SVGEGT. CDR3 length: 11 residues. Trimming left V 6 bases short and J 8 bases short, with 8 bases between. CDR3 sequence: CASSPNHEQFF. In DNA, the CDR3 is TGTGCCAGCAGCCCAAACCATGAGCAGTTCTTC.